The subject of this entry is one TCR beta chain. Per the germline V gene, CDR1 is MNHEY and CDR2 is SVGEGT. V was shortened by 3 bases and J by 3 bases, with 5 bases between the two germline ends. The CDR3 is 12 residues long. These data belong to a study of spatial heterogeneity in lung cancer. The study tagged each TCR cDNA molecule with a unique molecular identifier. TCRdb itself ran the 5' RACE reads through MiXCR, one entry per CDR3 protein. The sample contains roughly 80,000 distinct CDR3 sequences, about 8% of which appear only once. Sample time point: sample taken at primary tumor resection. From tumor, nontumor lung or frozen PBMC, whole RNA was taken unsorted for sequencing.

The sequence derives from a male donor with early-stage non-small cell lung cancer. The chain uses TRBV6-2 or TRBV6-3 and TRBJ1-2, with D hard to call. Source: PBMCs, taken at surgery. This chain's CDR3 is CASSYTDYGYTF. CDR3 sequence (DNA): TGTGCCAGCAGTTATACGGACTATGGCTACACCTTC.